Listed below are T cell receptor beta chains from one sample, sequenced in a study of blood T cell repertoires in COVID-19. TCRdb's copy holds only in-frame clones and misses some; the assay was immunoSEQ multiplex PCR. The table shows nearly 200,000 clones, with roughly nine tenths occurring only once. The source material was PBMCs or T cells enriched from blood (not recorded which). Receptors originate from a woman younger than 30 who had recovered from COVID-19. The CDR3 runs from the conserved cysteine through the conserved F or W. The order of the fields is D gene, clone size, V gene, J gene, CDR3 DNA, CDR3 protein. A D gene is named only where the DNA matches it firmly. Clone size is shown for a subset of rows, as once, few, many or a class of expanded clone.

d_gene: TRBD1
abundance: few
v_gene: TRBV11-2
j_gene: TRBJ1-4
CDR3nt: TGTGCCAGCAGCTCTCGACAGGGAGGAGGAAAACTGTTTTTT
CDR3aa: CASSSRQGGGKLFF

d_gene: TRBD2
abundance: .
v_gene: TRBV28
j_gene: TRBJ2-5
CDR3nt: TGTGCCAGCAGTTTAGGACTAGCGAGCGAGACCCAGTACTTC
CDR3aa: CASSLGLASETQYF

d_gene: TRBD1
abundance: .
v_gene: TRBV5-1
j_gene: TRBJ2-5
CDR3nt: TGCGCCAGCAGCCCGCGAGGGTGGCCGGGACAGGGTGGGGAGACCCAGTACTTC
CDR3aa: CASSPRGWPGQGGETQYF

d_gene: TRBD1
abundance: .
v_gene: TRBV6-2/TRBV6-3
j_gene: TRBJ1-6
CDR3nt: TGTGCCAGCAGTTACTCGAGGGACAGGGTACGATCACCCCTCCACTTT
CDR3aa: CASSYSRDRVRSPLHF

d_gene: .
abundance: .
v_gene: TRBV10-3
j_gene: TRBJ2-1
CDR3nt: TGTGCCATCAGTGAGGGAAGGGGTTGGGTCAATGAGCAGTTCTTC
CDR3aa: CAISEGRGWVNEQFF

d_gene: .
abundance: once
v_gene: TRBV9
j_gene: TRBJ1-2
CDR3nt: TGTGCCAGCAGCGTAATGCGGGGGGCGGATGGTGGCTACACCTTC
CDR3aa: CASSVMRGADGGYTF

d_gene: .
abundance: .
v_gene: TRBV3-1/TRBV3-2
j_gene: TRBJ2-3
CDR3nt: TGTGCCAGCAGCCAGTCCGGAGGCACAGATACGCAGTATTTT
CDR3aa: CASSQSGGTDTQYF

d_gene: .
abundance: few
v_gene: TRBV5-1
j_gene: TRBJ2-7
CDR3nt: TGCGCCAGCAGCTTGGGACAGGCTGCCGACGTATCGCAGTACTTC
CDR3aa: CASSLGQAADVSQYF

d_gene: TRBD1
abundance: .
v_gene: TRBV7-9
j_gene: TRBJ1-2
CDR3nt: TGTGCCAGCAGCTCAGACACAGGGGGAAAAGGCTACACCTTC
CDR3aa: CASSSDTGGKGYTF

d_gene: TRBD1
abundance: .
v_gene: TRBV27
j_gene: TRBJ2-7
CDR3nt: TGTGCCAGCAGTTTCGGACAGGCCTACGAGCAGTACTTC
CDR3aa: CASSFGQAYEQYF

d_gene: TRBD1
abundance: .
v_gene: TRBV9
j_gene: TRBJ2-7
CDR3nt: TGTGCCAGCAGCGTAGGGGGACAGGGGTCCCACGAGCAGTACTTC
CDR3aa: CASSVGGQGSHEQYF

d_gene: TRBD1
abundance: .
v_gene: TRBV7-9
j_gene: TRBJ1-4
CDR3nt: TGTGCCAGCAGCCTGGGACAGATGTTCGAAAAACTGTTTTTT
CDR3aa: CASSLGQMFEKLFF

d_gene: TRBD1
abundance: .
v_gene: TRBV13
j_gene: TRBJ1-5
CDR3nt: TGTGCCAGCAGCCCCGGACAGGGAGGTCAGCCCCAGCATTTT
CDR3aa: CASSPGQGGQPQHF

d_gene: .
abundance: .
v_gene: TRBV5-4
j_gene: TRBJ1-2
CDR3nt: TGTGCCAGCAGCCCCGACAGGAACTATGGCTACACCTTC
CDR3aa: CASSPDRNYGYTF